The 18 T cell receptor beta chains below were found in one sample sequenced in a study of T cell responses to AZD1222 COVID-19 vaccine. The table came from immunoSEQ multiplex PCR; TCRdb's copy has only in-frame clones and leaves some out. The data contain approximately 220,000 clones, about 92% of them singletons. The source material was peripheral blood, sampled on day 0 of MenACWY control vaccination. These receptors all stem from an adult in good health.

V is TRBV15 and J is TRBJ1-2; TRBD1 matches 12 bases. This CDR3 contains 20 residues. Germline V gene sequence: CDR1 LNHNV, CDR2 YYDKDF (reference sequence). The V gene end was trimmed by 1 base and the J gene end by 0 bases; junction bases not matched to a gene: 12. As DNA, the CDR3 is TGTGCCACCAGCAGAGCCGTTCGGGACAGGGGGCGCGAGGCTAACTATGGCTACACCTTC. This gives the protein CATSRAVRDRGREANYGYTF.

This chain links TRBV11-1 with TRBJ2-3; D is undetermined. The V gene lost 5 bases and the J gene lost 2 bases, with 8 bases spanning the gap. The germline CDR1 and CDR2 sequences are SGHAT and FQDESV (reference sequence). The CDR3 runs to 13 residues. The chain's CDR3 is CASSLRNTDTQYF. The CDR3 DNA sequence: TGTGCCAGCAGCCTAAGGAACACAGATACGCAGTATTTT.

The gene calls are TRBV4-3 and TRBJ1-2; D remains ambiguous. CDR1 LGHNA and CDR2 YSLEER come from the germline V gene. CDR3 size: 14 residues. V was trimmed by 1 base and J by 4 bases, leaving 10 bases between them. Written as DNA, the CDR3 is TGCGCCAGCAGCCAAGTCGGAGACACCTATGGCTACACCTTC. Translation: CASSQVGDTYGYTF.

This sequence joins TRBV4-3 and TRBJ2-1; 8 nucleotides agree with TRBD1. The CDR3 runs 17 residues. The ends lost 4 bases at V and 7 bases at J; junction bases unmatched: 15. Germline-derived CDR1 and CDR2 are LGHNA and YSLEER. CDR3 sequence: CASSPSSGTGLGNEQFF. The DNA for the CDR3 is TGCGCCAGCAGCCCCTCCTCCGGGACAGGCCTGGGGAATGAGCAGTTCTTC.

The V call is TRBV27, the J call TRBJ1-2, with D perhaps matching TRBD1 (6 bases). V was shortened by 3 bases and J by 7 bases, with 12 bases between the two germline ends. CDR3 length: 13 amino acids. Germline CDR1 is MNHEY and CDR2 is SMNVEV (reference sequence). CDR3 in DNA: TGTGCCAGCAGTTTCCCAGGGGCGGGTGGCTACACCTTC. As protein: CASSFPGAGGYTF.

The chain joins TRBV5-1 to TRBJ2-1; no clear D gene. Trimming shortened V by 0 bases and J by 0 bases, and 7 bases separated the two germline ends. From germline, CDR1 is SGHRS and CDR2 YFSETQ. CDR3 length: 15 amino acids. The CDR3 bases are TGCGCCAGCAGCTTGGTTTGGGACTCCTACAATGAGCAGTTCTTC. Protein product: CASSLVWDSYNEQFF.

This chain connects TRBV20-1 to TRBJ1-1, with D possibly matching TRBD1 (5 bases). The CDR3 is 14 amino acids. The germline V gene has CDR1 DFQATT and CDR2 SNEGSKA (reference sequence). V was shortened by 3 bases and J by 2 bases, with 13 bases between the two germline ends. The CDR3 is CSASQADRNTEAFF. For the CDR3, the DNA is TGCAGTGCTAGTCAGGCAGACAGAAACACTGAAGCTTTCTTT.

The chain couples TRBV4-1 to TRBJ1-2; no definite D call. CDR1 MGHRA and CDR2 YSYEKL come from the germline V gene. CDR3 length: 13 residues. V was pared by 4 bases and J by 3 bases, with 9 bases between. CDR3: CASSPAWDYGYTF. Written as DNA, the CDR3 is TGCGCCAGCAGCCCTGCGTGGGACTATGGCTACACCTTC.

In DNA form, the CDR3 reads TGTGCCAGCAGCCTGTCGGGACAGGGGGCCGGAGTTCGGTATGGCTACACCTTC. The encoded protein is CASSLSGQGAGVRYGYTF. The chain carries TRBV3-1 (or the pseudogene TRBV3-2) and TRBJ1-2; 12 bases are shared with TRBD1. V shed 4 bases, J shed 5 bases, and the junction held 14 bases outside the gene matches. Germline CDR1 reads LGHDT; CDR2 reads YNNKEL (reference sequence). The CDR3 loop spans 18 amino acids.

The CDR3 sequence: CASSKSRDRGTEAFF. CDR3 in DNA: TGTGCCAGTAGTAAGTCCCGGGACAGGGGCACTGAAGCTTTCTTT. The chain recombines TRBV19 with TRBJ1-1, with 10 bases fitting TRBD1. The CDR3 has 15 amino acids. The germline V gene has CDR1 LNHDA and CDR2 SQIVND (reference sequence). V dropped 4 bases and J dropped 4; count of bases not matched to a gene: 6.

This clone was counted once. The V gene is TRBV18, the J gene TRBJ2-1, with D possibly TRBD1 on 5 matching bases. Germline CDR1 KGHSH, CDR2 LQKENI. This CDR3 region has 11 residues. V gave up 9 bases and J gave up 6 bases, with 9 bases separating them. CDR3 sequence (DNA): TGTGCCAGTCAGGGTCCCAATGAGCAGTTCTTC. It translates to CASQGPNEQFF.

This rearrangement joins TRBV3-1 (or the pseudogene TRBV3-2) to TRBJ2-3, with D hard to call. The V end was cut by 3 bases, the J end by 8 bases, with 9 bases between. Germline CDR1 LGHDT, CDR2 YNNKEL (reference sequence). This CDR3 has 12 amino acids. CDR3 sequence reads: CASSQTSVTQYF. DNA for the CDR3: TGTGCCAGCAGCCAGACATCTGTTACGCAGTATTTT.

The chain recombines TRBV3-1 (or the pseudogene TRBV3-2) with TRBJ2-1; the match to TRBD2 covers 15 bases. J lost 9 bases, V lost 4 bases, and 4 bases had no gene match. The germline V gene has CDR1 LGHDT and CDR2 YNNKEL (reference sequence). The CDR3 length is 15 residues. In DNA form, the CDR3 reads TGTGCCAGCAGCCGACGGACTAGCGGGGGGGCTGAGCAGTTCTTC. This sequence encodes CASSRRTSGGAEQFF.

Concerning this clone itself: This sample includes further DNA sequences coding for the same CDR3. V usage is TRBV5-1 and J usage is TRBJ2-3; D is perhaps TRBD1 or TRBD2 (6 bases each). The CDR3 extends over 15 amino acids. Trimming stripped 0 bases from V and 3 bases from J, with 11 bases between. Germline V gene lookup returns CDR1 SGHRS and CDR2 YFSETQ. The CDR3: CASSLGGAPTDTQYF. CDR3 DNA sequence: TGCGCCAGCAGCTTGGGGGGGGCGCCAACAGATACGCAGTATTTT.

The chain carries TRBV5-1 and TRBJ1-6, with D possibly being TRBD1 (6 bases). V was shortened by 0 bases and J by 9 bases, with 16 bases between the two germline ends. The germline gives CDR1 SGHRS, CDR2 YFSETQ. The CDR3 extends over 16 amino acids. The CDR3 DNA reads as TGCGCCAGCAGCTTGGATCAGGGGACTTTGGGTTCACCCCTCCACTTT. Its translation is CASSLDQGTLGSPLHF.

V is TRBV29-1 and J is TRBJ1-4; D is perhaps TRBD1 (5 bases). The CDR3 is made up of 13 amino acids. CDR1 is SQVTM, CDR2 ANQGSEA, per germline. V dropped 4 bases and J dropped 3 bases, with 9 bases sitting between them. The DNA for the CDR3 is TGCAGCGTTGCAGGGTTGCCTAATGAAAAACTGTTTTTT. Amino acid sequence: CSVAGLPNEKLFF.

The V and J genes are TRBV5-5 and TRBJ1-1; D ambiguous. The CDR3 has 13 amino acids. The V end was cut by 0 bases, the J end by 5 bases, with 8 bases between. The V gene's germline CDR1 is SGHKS and CDR2 YYEKEE (reference sequence). The CDR3 nucleotides read TGTGCCAGCAGCTTGGGGGGAGGAACTGAAGCTTTCTTT. Translation gives CASSLGGGTEAFF.

The genes are TRBV5-1 and TRBJ1-2; unclear D gene. V was shortened by 4 bases and J by 0 bases, with 4 bases between the two germline ends. This CDR3 is 12 amino acids long. Germline V gene sequence: CDR1 SGHRS, CDR2 YFSETQ. CDR3 DNA: TGCGCCAGCAGCCCATCTAACTATGGCTACACCTTC. Translating it yields CASSPSNYGYTF.